The text below deals with one T cell receptor (beta chain). Its antigen remains unidentified. Read data end 3 residues before the CDR3 end; the end is taken from the germline J gene. Every participant had a single incident cervical HPV16 infection, and prevalent HPV16 infections were excluded. Cervical HPV DNA was detected with MY09/MY11 PCR, and genotyping was done with dot-blot hybridization. Fifteen mL of heparinized blood was centrifuged, after which the buffy coat was aliquoted, frozen at -30 degrees C, and then stored at -80 degrees C. Genomic DNA was extracted from buffy coat specimens using QIAGEN kits. The germline V gene gives CDR1 as LGHNA and CDR2 as YNFKEQ. The CDR3 spans 15 residues, from the cysteine through the phenylalanine. The DNA covers only part of the CDR3, 36 bases in frame from base 1. The junction shows trimming of 4 bases on V and 6 bases on J, plus 16 bases between the germline ends.

TCR beta CDR3 regions were amplified by multiplex PCR using the immunoSEQ assay from an average of approximately 1,200 ng genomic DNA per sample. To correct primer bias, the assay used a complete synthetic TCR repertoire to set an amplification baseline. The amplicons were sequenced using the Illumina platform. In the authors' own workflow: Sequence errors were corrected by clustering with frequency ratios and a modified nearest-neighbor algorithm, and the sequences were then analyzed in the immunoSEQ Analyzer using IMGT gene definitions. At each rarefaction depth, TCR richness and evenness were averaged over 20 rarefaction repeats, and samples with fewer sequences than the depth were excluded. V, D and J gene relative abundances were compared between groups with Wilcoxon rank sum tests, applying FDR correction. In the blinded duplicates, the intraclass correlation was 95.6% for TCR richness and averaged approximately 82% across 66 gene segments. In TCRdb, the immuneACCESS table is reduced to in-frame sequences with V and J assigned. These tables do not hold every clone; where another copy was compared, an unresolved V gene accounts for under half, and the others remain unexplained. Clone size and V and J calls were adopted from that table, with D and trimming inferred from the DNA. This sample's records show under 45,000 clones. Jointly, the top ten make up 4.8% of the sample.

This sample is part of a study of T cells in women clearing cervical HPV infection (dated by TCRdb to the late 2010s). About the investigation overall: The cases were 20 to 30 women with histologically confirmed HPV16-related CIN3 or worse, and 2 of those women had invasive cancers. Cases were matched to controls by age within five years and by the year the sample was collected. Nested within Costa Rica's Guanacaste HPV Natural History Study, an exploratory proof-of-principle case-control study compared TCR repertoires across cervical HPV16 outcomes. The approximately 25 controls were women who cleared a single incident HPV16 infection within 12 months without developing precancer or cancer. HLA typing was available for only a few women, so HLA type could not be excluded as a confounder. Among cases, blood sampling came a median of roughly 150 days after lesion detection, with an interquartile range of roughly 85 to 200 days. Five blinded duplicates per group were added as quality controls, so that 60 or so samples were obtained: around 50 participants and 10 replicates. The parent cohort enrolled roughly 9,600 women aged 18 or older in Guanacaste, Costa Rica, during about 1993 to 1994 and followed them for seven to eight years. Cases had a median age of approximately 34 years and controls had a median age of around 40, with no significant differences in baseline characteristics. Blood from cases was collected at the visit where the lesion was first found, while blood from controls was collected once the infection could no longer be detected.

Broader findings and caveats from the paper: Because of the cross-sectional design, the study could not determine whether the associations came before infection or resulted from infection, and neither effector/memory subsets nor HPV-specific T cells were isolated. Significantly higher TCR repertoire richness was observed in CIN3+ cases than in controls across sequencing depths, whereas no difference in evenness was found. Cases had lower TRBV6-7 relative abundance than controls (approximately 0.11% versus 0.16%; Bonferroni P = 0.0008). Random forest classifiers combining richness and V gene abundances distinguished cases from controls with an estimated AUC of approximately 0.83. Because T-cell numbers per sample were unknown, differences in richness could reflect varying T-cell content rather than repertoire biology.

The V and J segments used are TRBV4-2 and TRBJ1-5; a tentative D call is TRBD1 (5 bases match). The source is a woman between 18 and 69 years old with a cervical HPV16 infection that either progressed to CIN3+ or cleared (not recorded which). Sequenced: blood buffy coat. The CDR3 protein: CASSPPFQGSQPQHF. The sequenced CDR3 bases are TGTGCCAGCAGCCCACCTTTCCAGGGAAGTCAGCCC.